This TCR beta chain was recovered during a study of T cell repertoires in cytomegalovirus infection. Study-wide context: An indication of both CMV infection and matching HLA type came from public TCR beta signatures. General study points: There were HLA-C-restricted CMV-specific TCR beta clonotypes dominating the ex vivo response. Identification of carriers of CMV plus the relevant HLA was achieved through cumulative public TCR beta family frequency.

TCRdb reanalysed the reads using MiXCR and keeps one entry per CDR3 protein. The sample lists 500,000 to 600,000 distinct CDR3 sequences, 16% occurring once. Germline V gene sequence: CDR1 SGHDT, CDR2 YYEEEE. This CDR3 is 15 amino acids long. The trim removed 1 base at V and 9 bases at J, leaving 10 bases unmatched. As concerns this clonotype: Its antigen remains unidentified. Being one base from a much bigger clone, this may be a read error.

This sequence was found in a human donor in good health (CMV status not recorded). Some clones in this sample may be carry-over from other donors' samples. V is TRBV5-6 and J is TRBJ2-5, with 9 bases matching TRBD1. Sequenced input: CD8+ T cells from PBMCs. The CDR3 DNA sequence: TGTGCCAGCAGCTTGTGGACAGGGGCATCGGAGTCCCAGTACTTC. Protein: CASSLWTGASESQYF.